Shown below are 20 T cell receptor beta chains from a single sample sequenced in a study of blood T cell repertoires in COVID-19. Using immunoSEQ multiplex PCR, the repertoire was profiled, and TCRdb retains in-frame clones only, with some absent. The sample consists of approximately 120,000 clones, approximately 87% of them appearing once. Input material: peripheral blood. These receptors were collected from a woman aged 55-69 years with acute or convalescent COVID-19.

The J gene is TRBJ2-7, the V gene TRBV7-2; 10 nucleotides line up with TRBD1. The CDR3 consists of 16 residues. Germline V gives CDR1 SGHTA, CDR2 FQGNSA. Trimming at V came to 2 bases and at J to 5 bases, leaving 9 bases not matched to a gene. CDR3 amino acids: CASSLRTGGPRHEQYF. In DNA, the CDR3 is TGTGCCAGCAGCTTAAGGACAGGGGGTCCCCGCCACGAGCAGTACTTC.

The genes are TRBV5-1 and TRBJ2-3; TRBD1 matches at 10 bases. This CDR3 region has 16 residues. Germline V lookup: CDR1 SGHRS, CDR2 YFSETQ. V lost 3 bases and J lost 5; bases outside the gene matches: 9. The CDR3 coding sequence is TGCGCCAGCAGCTCATCCCCCGGGACAGGGGAAGATACGCAGTATTTT. Its protein is CASSSSPGTGEDTQYF.

The chain recombines TRBV27 with TRBJ2-1; 9 positions match TRBD2. This CDR3 has 13 residues. Germline V gene data show CDR1 as MNHEY and CDR2 as SMNVEV (reference sequence). V was pared by 8 bases and J by 7 bases, with 6 bases of the junction left unmatched. CDR3 residues: CASGLAGVNEQFF. The CDR3 nucleotides are TGTGCCAGCGGGTTAGCGGGGGTGAATGAGCAGTTCTTC.

This clone showed up just a few times. Written as DNA, the CDR3 is TGTGCCAGCAGTTTGTCTCAGGGCTCTGAAGCTTTCTTT. Translation: CASSLSQGSEAFF. The gene calls are TRBV28 and TRBJ1-1, with D perhaps TRBD1 (5 bases). Looked up from germline, CDR1 is MDHEN and CDR2 is SYDVKM. This CDR3 comprises 13 residues. The germline V and J ends were trimmed by 3 bases and 6 bases, with 11 bases remaining between them.

The chain couples TRBV4-2 to TRBJ1-3; 10 bases fit TRBD1. The V gene's germline CDR1 is LGHNA and CDR2 YNFKEQ. CDR3 length: 17 amino acids. Losses at the gene ends were 3 bases for V and 0 bases for J; bases not matched to a gene: 5. The CDR3 protein is CASSQGGQGISGNTIYF. The CDR3 bases are TGTGCCAGCAGCCAGGGGGGACAGGGGATCTCTGGAAACACCATATATTTT.

J is TRBJ1-1 and V is TRBV29-1; TRBD1 matches 7 bases. CDR1 and CDR2 from the germline V gene are SQVTM and ANQGSEA. J was trimmed by 1 base and V by 6 bases; bases with no gene match: 14. The CDR3 is 16 amino acids. CDR3 sequence (DNA): TGCAGCGTAAATCGACAGAGGGGGCAACGGAACACTGAAGCTTTCTTT. Translation: CSVNRQRGQRNTEAFF.

The chain carries TRBV4-1 and TRBJ1-2; the D is unclear. V lost 1 base and J 3 bases, leaving 3 bases between the germline ends. This CDR3 comprises 12 residues. CDR1 and CDR2 from the germline V gene are MGHRA and YSYEKL. The CDR3 bases are TGCGCCAGCAGCCAAGCCTACTATGGCTACACCTTC. Translated: CASSQAYYGYTF.

This clone showed up just once. The rearrangement links TRBV5-1 to TRBJ1-1; unclear D gene. V shed 3 bases and J shed 1 base, with 7 bases lying between them. Germline-derived CDR1 and CDR2 are SGHRS and YFSETQ. The CDR3 spans 13 residues. The CDR3 is CASSSARNTEAFF. In DNA, the CDR3 is TGCGCCAGCAGCTCCGCCAGGAACACTGAAGCTTTCTTT.

The CDR3 loop reads CAISDSGGSYNEQFF. In DNA form, the CDR3 reads TGTGCCATCAGCGATAGCGGGGGGTCTTACAATGAGCAGTTCTTC. The J gene is TRBJ2-1, the V gene TRBV10-3; 10 bases are shared with TRBD2. CDR1 is ENHRY, CDR2 SYGVKD, per germline. The CDR3 covers 15 residues. J gave up 4 bases and V 6 bases, and 6 bases lay outside the gene matches.

The rearrangement uses TRBV5-1 and TRBJ1-6; no clear D. Trimming left V 4 bases short and J 7 bases short, with 12 bases between. This CDR3 spans 14 amino acids. The germline CDR1 and CDR2 sequences are SGHRS and YFSETQ. CDR3 bases: TGCGCCAGCAGCGAGACTCTTAACAATTCACCCCTCCACTTT. It specifies CASSETLNNSPLHF.

This chain uses TRBV6-2 or TRBV6-3 with TRBJ1-5; TRBD1 is a possible D gene (5 bases). This CDR3 has 13 amino acids. Germline CDR1 reads MNHEY; CDR2 reads SVGEGT. Trimming left V 5 bases short and J 10 bases short, with 15 bases between. The CDR3 is CASSGTGRRPQHF. The CDR3 region has the DNA TGTGCCAGCAGTGGGACCGGGAGGCGCCCCCAGCATTTT.

J is TRBJ1-2 and V is TRBV9; no reliable D call. The V end lost 0 bases, the J end lost 4 bases, and 7 bases lay between the germline ends. Germline lookup yields CDR1 SGDLS and CDR2 YYNGEE. CDR3 length: 13 amino acids. In DNA form, the CDR3 reads TGTGCCAGCAGCGTAGAGGGAGGCTATGGCTACACCTTC. It yields the protein CASSVEGGYGYTF.

V usage is TRBV4-1 and J usage is TRBJ2-7; D is perhaps TRBD2 (5 bases). Germline CDR1 reads MGHRA; CDR2 reads YSYEKL. The ends were cut back, 4 bases at V and 3 bases at J, with 19 bases in the middle. The CDR3 loop spans 16 amino acids. The CDR3 loop is CASSPHGGRGFYEQYF. CDR3 nucleotide sequence: TGCGCCAGCAGCCCCCACGGTGGACGCGGGTTCTACGAGCAGTACTTC.

The rearrangement uses TRBV5-8 and TRBJ2-1, with 8 bases fitting TRBD1. V was pared by 3 bases and J by 4 bases, with 6 bases of the junction left unmatched. Germline V CDR1 and CDR2: SGHTS, YDEGEE. This CDR3 contains 15 residues. The CDR3 reads CASSSLGQEYNEQFF. As DNA, the CDR3 is TGTGCCAGCAGCTCCCTGGGACAGGAGTACAATGAGCAGTTCTTC.

The genes are TRBV5-1 and TRBJ2-2, with D unclear. CDR1 and CDR2 from the germline V gene are SGHRS and YFSETQ. This CDR3 region has 14 residues. Trimming shortened V by 0 bases and J by 6 bases, and 9 bases separated the two germline ends. The CDR3 loop reads CASSLGASPGELFF. CDR3 nucleotides: TGCGCCAGCAGCTTGGGGGCGTCCCCCGGGGAGCTGTTTTTT.

The chain recombines TRBV3-1 (or the pseudogene TRBV3-2) with TRBJ1-2; a possible D gene is TRBD1 (6 bases). In germline, CDR1 is LGHDT, CDR2 YNNKEL (reference sequence). The CDR3 extends over 13 amino acids. Trimming removed 3 bases at V and 8 bases at J, with 13 bases between. DNA for the CDR3: TGTGCCAGCAGCCAGAACAGGGTGGGAGGCTACACCTTC. Residues: CASSQNRVGGYTF.

This chain connects TRBV28 to TRBJ1-4; 8 bases agree with TRBD1. CDR1 and CDR2 (germline): MDHEN, SYDVKM. The V and J ends lost 7 bases and 7 bases, in that order; junction bases with no gene match: 5. The CDR3 runs 13 residues. The CDR3 DNA reads as TGTGCCAGCACAGGGGGCGCGATTGAAAAACTGTTTTTT. It is translated as CASTGGAIEKLFF.

The V call is TRBV27, the J call TRBJ2-7; D unclear. The germline V gene has CDR1 MNHEY and CDR2 SMNVEV (reference sequence). The CDR3 runs 14 residues. V was trimmed by 1 base and J by 5 bases, leaving 12 bases between them. In nucleotides, the CDR3 is TGTGCCAGCAGTTTATTCCTAACCCAAGACGAGCAGTACTTC. Translation gives CASSLFLTQDEQYF.

The V call is TRBV19, the J call TRBJ1-2; no definite D call. CDR1 is LNHDA, CDR2 SQIVND, per germline (reference sequence). The CDR3 is 17 residues long. The V end lost 1 base, the J end lost 8 bases, and 23 bases lay between the germline ends. The CDR3 protein is CASSIVATAAMGNGYTF. CDR3 bases: TGTGCCAGTAGTATAGTAGCGACGGCGGCCATGGGAAACGGCTACACCTTC.

The chain links TRBV10-2 to TRBJ1-1, with a possible D match to TRBD1 (6 bases). The CDR3 consists of 15 residues. The germline V and J ends were trimmed by 4 bases and 4 bases, with 16 bases remaining between them. CDR1 WSHSY and CDR2 SAAADI come from the germline V gene. The CDR3 bases are TGCGCCAGCAGTGCCACAGGGCCGCGGAGCACTGAAGCTTTCTTT. Residues: CASSATGPRSTEAFF.